These 10 T cell receptor beta chains came from one sample sequenced in a study of cytomegalovirus exposure and HLA in healthy donors. PCR employed 60 Vbeta and 13 Jbeta primers. Repertoires were generated with immunoSEQ multiplex PCR, while TCRdb's copy carries only in-frame clones and drops some. In the table there are 70,000 to 90,000 clones, more than 75% of which are singletons. Material: PBMCs. These receptors all come from a male donor in good health and CMV-seropositive.

The chain combines TRBV7-7 with TRBJ2-3, with 12 nucleotides matching TRBD2. Looked up from germline, CDR1 is SSHAT and CDR2 is FNYEAQ (reference sequence). The CDR3 runs to 15 residues. V lost 4 bases to trimming and J lost 4 bases; unmatched junction nucleotides: 3. The CDR3 nucleotides read TGTGCCAGCAGCTCTAGCGGGGGGGCGGCAGATACGCAGTATTTT. Translation gives CASSSSGGAADTQYF. The variable domain in full, with the rest retrieved from reference TRBV7-7 and TRBJ2-3, is GAGVSQSPRYKVTKRGQDVTLRCDPISSHATLYWYQQALGQGPEFLTYFNYEAQPDKSGLPSDRFSAERPEGSISTLTIQRTEQRDSAMYRCASSSSGGAADTQYFGPGTRLTVL.

V is TRBV6-5 and J is TRBJ1-4; perhaps TRBD1 as D (5 bases). V dropped 2 bases and J dropped 5 bases, with 9 bases sitting between them. CDR3 length: 14 residues. Germline lookup yields CDR1 MNHEY and CDR2 SVGAGI. The CDR3 protein is CASSYDSRNEKLFF. Written as DNA, the CDR3 is TGTGCCAGCAGTTACGACAGTAGAAATGAAAAACTGTTTTTT.

The J gene is TRBJ1-5, the V gene TRBV2, with D possibly being TRBD1 (5 bases). The CDR3 is 14 amino acids. V gave up 4 bases and J gave up 6 bases, with 13 bases separating them. CDR1 SNHLY and CDR2 FYNNEI come from the germline V gene. The CDR3 here is CASSGGGGGQPQHF. The CDR3 DNA reads as TGTGCCAGCAGTGGGGGGGGTGGTGGTCAGCCCCAGCATTTT. The whole variable domain, filled in from reference TRBV2 and TRBJ1-5, reads EPEVTQTPSHQVTQMGQEVILRCVPISNHLYFYWYRQILGQKVEFLVSFYNNEISEKSEIFDDQFSVERPDGSNFTLKIRSTKLEDSAMYFCASSGGGGGQPQHFGDGTRLSIL.

The chain links TRBV9 to TRBJ2-6; TRBD1 is a possible D gene (5 bases). Per germline, CDR1 SGDLS and CDR2 YYNGEE. Trimming shortened V by 3 bases and J by 4 bases, and 14 bases separated the two germline ends. The CDR3 is made up of 16 amino acids. CDR3 in DNA: TGTGCCAGCAGCGACCGACAGTCTTCCGGGGCCAACGTCCTGACTTTC. This gives the protein CASSDRQSSGANVLTF.

This clone has only a few counts. As DNA, the CDR3 is TGTGCCAGCAGTGACTCCAGCGGGGACTCTTCAGATACGCAGTATTTT. As protein: CASSDSSGDSSDTQYF. The chain employs TRBV6-4 and TRBJ2-3; 7 bases map to TRBD2. This CDR3 has 16 residues. The junction had 7 bases not matched to a gene; V was cut back by 0 bases and J by 4 bases. Germline lookup yields CDR1 MRHNA and CDR2 SNTAGT.

This clone appeared a few times. V gene TRBV19 combines with J gene TRBJ2-1, with D possibly TRBD2 on 6 matching bases. Germline CDR1 reads LNHDA; CDR2 reads SQIVND (reference sequence). Trimming took off 5 bases at V and 0 bases at J, with 20 bases between the two ends. This CDR3 region has 18 residues. CDR3 protein: CASSFPRGARFSYNEQFF. The CDR3 DNA is TGTGCCAGTAGTTTCCCTCGCGGGGCCCGTTTCTCCTACAATGAGCAGTTCTTC.

The chain couples TRBV5-6 to TRBJ2-7, with D unclear. Looked up from germline, CDR1 is SGHDT and CDR2 is YYEEEE. The CDR3 totals 13 residues. Trimming pared 1 base from V and 0 bases from J, leaving 5 bases between. CDR3 residues: CASSLYSSYEQYF. CDR3 DNA: TGTGCCAGCAGCTTGTACAGCTCCTACGAGCAGTACTTC.

This clone occurred a few times. V and J are TRBV5-1 and TRBJ1-4, with D unresolved. The CDR3 length is 12 residues. Trimming took off 0 bases at V and 8 bases at J, with 5 bases between the two ends. Germline values: CDR1 SGHRS, CDR2 YFSETQ. The CDR3 nucleotides are TGCGCCAGCAGCTTGGACGGGGAAAAACTGTTTTTT. Protein product: CASSLDGEKLFF.

The chain joins TRBV23-1 to TRBJ1-2, with no clear D. TRBV23-1 is flagged as an ORF with uncertain function. This CDR3 region has 15 residues. Deletions cut 6 bases from V and 6 bases from J, with 20 bases between. The CDR3 nucleotides are TGCGCCAGCAGAGACGCTTCGGGTTTCGAGGATGGCTACACCTTC. As protein: CASRDASGFEDGYTF.

A word on this clone: Other DNA variants within this sample encode the same CDR3. V usage is TRBV5-1 and J usage is TRBJ2-3; 9 bases agree with TRBD1. J gave up 1 base and V 0 bases, and 0 bases lay outside the gene matches. Germline V lookup: CDR1 SGHRS, CDR2 YFSETQ. The CDR3 totals 15 residues. CDR3 residues: CASSLGTGGTDTQYF. The CDR3 coding sequence is TGCGCCAGCAGCTTGGGGACAGGGGGCACAGATACGCAGTATTTT. The full variable domain, with the rest looked up from reference TRBV5-1 and TRBJ2-3, is KAGVTQTPRYLIKTRGQQVTLSCSPISGHRSVSWYQQTPGQGLQFLFEYFSETQRNKGNFPGRFSGRQFSNSRSEMNVSTLELGDSALYLCASSLGTGGTDTQYFGPGTRLTVL.